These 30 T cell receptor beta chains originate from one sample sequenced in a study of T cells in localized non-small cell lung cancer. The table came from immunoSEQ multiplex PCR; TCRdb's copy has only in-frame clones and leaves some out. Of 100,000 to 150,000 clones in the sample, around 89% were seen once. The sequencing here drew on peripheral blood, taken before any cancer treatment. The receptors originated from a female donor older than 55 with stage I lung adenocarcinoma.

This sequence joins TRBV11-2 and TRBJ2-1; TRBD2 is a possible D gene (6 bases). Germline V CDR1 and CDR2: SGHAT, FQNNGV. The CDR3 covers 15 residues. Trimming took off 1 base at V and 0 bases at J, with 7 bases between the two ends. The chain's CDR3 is CASSLAGSSYNEQFF. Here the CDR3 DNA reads TGTGCCAGCAGCTTAGCCGGGAGCTCCTACAATGAGCAGTTCTTC.

The CDR3: CASSLLAGAHEQYF. CDR3 nucleotide sequence: TGTGCCAGCAGCTTACTAGCGGGAGCTCACGAGCAGTACTTC. This chain uses TRBV5-6 with TRBJ2-7, with 11 bases matching TRBD2. Germline V gene sequence: CDR1 SGHDT, CDR2 YYEEEE. Germline trimming cut 2 bases from V and 5 bases from J; bases unmatched to any gene: 3. CDR3 length equals 14 residues.

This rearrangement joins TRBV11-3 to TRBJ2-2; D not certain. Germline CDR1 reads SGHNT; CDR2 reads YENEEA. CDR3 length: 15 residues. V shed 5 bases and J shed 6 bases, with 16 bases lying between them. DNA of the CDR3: TGTGCCAGCAGCAAGGACGGAGCCCTCCCCGGGGAGCTGTTTTTT. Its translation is CASSKDGALPGELFF.

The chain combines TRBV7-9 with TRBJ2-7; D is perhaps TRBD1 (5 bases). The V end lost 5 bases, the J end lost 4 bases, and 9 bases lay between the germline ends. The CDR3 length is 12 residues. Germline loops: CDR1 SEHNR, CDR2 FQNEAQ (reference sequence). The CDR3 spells CASSPTAYEQYF. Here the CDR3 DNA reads TGTGCCAGCAGCCCGACAGCTTACGAGCAGTACTTC.

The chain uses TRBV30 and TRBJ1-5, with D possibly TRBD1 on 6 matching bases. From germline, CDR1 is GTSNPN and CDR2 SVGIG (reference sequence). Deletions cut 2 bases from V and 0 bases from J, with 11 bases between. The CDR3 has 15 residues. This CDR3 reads CAWSIGGHSNQPQHF. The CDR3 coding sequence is TGTGCCTGGAGTATTGGGGGACATAGCAATCAGCCCCAGCATTTT. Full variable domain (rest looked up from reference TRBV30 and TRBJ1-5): SQTIHQWPATLVQPVGSPLSLECTVEGTSNPNLYWYRQAAGRGLQLLFYSVGIGQISSEVPQNLSASRPQDRQFILSSKKLLLSDSGFYLCAWSIGGHSNQPQHFGDGTRLSIL.

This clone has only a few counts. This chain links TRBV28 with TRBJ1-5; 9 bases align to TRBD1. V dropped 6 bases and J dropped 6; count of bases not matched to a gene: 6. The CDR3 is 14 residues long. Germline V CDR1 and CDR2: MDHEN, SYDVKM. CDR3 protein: CASSSLTGGQPQHF. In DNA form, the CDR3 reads TGTGCCAGCAGCTCACTGACAGGGGGTCAGCCCCAGCATTTT.

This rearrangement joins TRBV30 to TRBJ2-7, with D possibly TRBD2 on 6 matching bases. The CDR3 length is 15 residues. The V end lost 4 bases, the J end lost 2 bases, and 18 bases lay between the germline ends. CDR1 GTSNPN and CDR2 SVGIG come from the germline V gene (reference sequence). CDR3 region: CAWKVGGTYTYEQYF. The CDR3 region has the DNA TGTGCCTGGAAGGTCGGAGGGACCTACACCTACGAGCAGTACTTC.

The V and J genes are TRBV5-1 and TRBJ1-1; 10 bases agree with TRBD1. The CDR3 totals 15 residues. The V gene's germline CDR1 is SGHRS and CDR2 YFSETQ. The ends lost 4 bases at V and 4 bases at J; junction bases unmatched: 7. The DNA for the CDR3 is TGCGCCAGCAGCACGACAGGGGGCGAAGTCACTGAAGCTTTCTTT. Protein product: CASSTTGGEVTEAFF.

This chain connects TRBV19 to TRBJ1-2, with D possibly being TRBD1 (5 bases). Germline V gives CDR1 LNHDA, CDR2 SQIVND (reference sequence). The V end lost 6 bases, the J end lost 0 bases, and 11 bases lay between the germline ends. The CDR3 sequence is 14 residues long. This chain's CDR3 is CASRRDASNYGYTF. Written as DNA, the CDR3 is TGTGCCAGTAGGAGGGACGCATCTAACTATGGCTACACCTTC.

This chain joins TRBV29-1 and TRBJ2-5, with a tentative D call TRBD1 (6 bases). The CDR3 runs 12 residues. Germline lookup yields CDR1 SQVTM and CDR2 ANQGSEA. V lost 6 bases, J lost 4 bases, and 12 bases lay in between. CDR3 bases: TGCAGCGTAAAAGAAGGGGGAGAGACCCAGTACTTC. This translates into CSVKEGGETQYF.

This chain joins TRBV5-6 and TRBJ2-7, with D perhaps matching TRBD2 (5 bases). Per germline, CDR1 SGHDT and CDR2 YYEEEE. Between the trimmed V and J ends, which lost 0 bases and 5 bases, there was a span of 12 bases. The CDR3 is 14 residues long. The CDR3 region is CASSLVGRAHEQYF. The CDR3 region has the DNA TGTGCCAGCAGCTTGGTAGGGCGGGCCCACGAGCAGTACTTC.

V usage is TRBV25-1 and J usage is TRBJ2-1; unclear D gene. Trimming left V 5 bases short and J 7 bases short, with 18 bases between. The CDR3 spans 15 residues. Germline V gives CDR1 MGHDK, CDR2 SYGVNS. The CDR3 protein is CASSLRVLSVNEQFF. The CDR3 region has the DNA TGTGCCAGCAGTCTACGGGTTTTATCGGTTAATGAGCAGTTCTTC.

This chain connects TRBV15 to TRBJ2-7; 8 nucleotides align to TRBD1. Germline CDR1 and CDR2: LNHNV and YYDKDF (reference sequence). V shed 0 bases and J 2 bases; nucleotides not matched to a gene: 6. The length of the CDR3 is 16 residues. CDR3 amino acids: CATSREAGTGPYEQYF. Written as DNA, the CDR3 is TGTGCCACCAGCAGAGAAGCCGGGACAGGTCCCTACGAGCAGTACTTC.

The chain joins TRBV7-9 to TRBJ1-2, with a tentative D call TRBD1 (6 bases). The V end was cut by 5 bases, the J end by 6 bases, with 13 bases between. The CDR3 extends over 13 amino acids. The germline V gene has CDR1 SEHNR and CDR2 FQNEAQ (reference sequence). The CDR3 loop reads CASSLVGGDGYTF. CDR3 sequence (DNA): TGTGCCAGCAGCCTTGTAGGGGGAGATGGCTACACCTTC.

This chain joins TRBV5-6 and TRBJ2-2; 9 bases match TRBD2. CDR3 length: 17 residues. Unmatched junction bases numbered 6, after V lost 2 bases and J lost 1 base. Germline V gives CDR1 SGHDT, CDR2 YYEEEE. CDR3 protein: CASSFDSGGKNTGELFF. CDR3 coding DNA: TGTGCCAGCAGCTTTGATAGCGGGGGAAAGAACACCGGGGAGCTGTTTTTT.

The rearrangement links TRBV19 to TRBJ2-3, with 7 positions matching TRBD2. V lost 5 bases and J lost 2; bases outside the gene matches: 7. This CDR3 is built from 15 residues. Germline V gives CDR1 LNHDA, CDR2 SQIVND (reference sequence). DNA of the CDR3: TGTGCCAGTAGTGTAGCGGGCGGGAACACAGATACGCAGTATTTT. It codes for CASSVAGGNTDTQYF.

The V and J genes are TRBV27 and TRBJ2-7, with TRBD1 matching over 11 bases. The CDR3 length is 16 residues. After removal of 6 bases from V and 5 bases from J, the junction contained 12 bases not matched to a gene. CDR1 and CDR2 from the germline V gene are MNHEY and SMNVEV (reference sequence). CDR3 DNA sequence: TGTGCCAGCAGACTCACCGGACAGGGGGCGTCCCACGAGCAGTACTTC. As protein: CASRLTGQGASHEQYF.

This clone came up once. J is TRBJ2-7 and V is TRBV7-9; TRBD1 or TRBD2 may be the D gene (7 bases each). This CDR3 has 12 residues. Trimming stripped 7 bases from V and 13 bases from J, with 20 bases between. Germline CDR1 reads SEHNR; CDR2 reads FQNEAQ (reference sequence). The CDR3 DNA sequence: TGTGCCAGCACCCAGGGGGGGGCGGGAACATACTTC. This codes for CASTQGGAGTYF.

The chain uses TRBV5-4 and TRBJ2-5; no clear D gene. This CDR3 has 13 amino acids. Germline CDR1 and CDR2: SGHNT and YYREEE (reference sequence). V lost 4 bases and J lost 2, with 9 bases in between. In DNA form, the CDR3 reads TGTGCCAGCAGCCCACAAGCACAAGAGACCCAGTACTTC. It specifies CASSPQAQETQYF.

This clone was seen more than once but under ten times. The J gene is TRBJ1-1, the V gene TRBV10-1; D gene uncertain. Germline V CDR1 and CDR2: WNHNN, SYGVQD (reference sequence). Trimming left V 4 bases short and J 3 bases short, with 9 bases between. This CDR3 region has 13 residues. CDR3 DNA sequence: TGCGCCAGCAGTGGACAACGTTACACTGAAGCTTTCTTT. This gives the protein CASSGQRYTEAFF.

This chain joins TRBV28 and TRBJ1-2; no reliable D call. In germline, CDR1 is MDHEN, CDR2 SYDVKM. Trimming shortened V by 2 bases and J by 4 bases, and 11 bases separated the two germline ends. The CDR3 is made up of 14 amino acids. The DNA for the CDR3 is TGTGCCAGCAGTTTAAGCGGGTCTCCCTATGGCTACACCTTC. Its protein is CASSLSGSPYGYTF.

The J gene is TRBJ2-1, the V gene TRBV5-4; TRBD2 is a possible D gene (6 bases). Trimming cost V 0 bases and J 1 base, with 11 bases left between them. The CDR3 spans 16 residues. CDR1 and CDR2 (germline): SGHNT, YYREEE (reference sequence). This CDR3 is CASSLAGTLSYNEQFF. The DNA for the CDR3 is TGTGCCAGCAGCTTGGCCGGGACTTTATCCTACAATGAGCAGTTCTTC.

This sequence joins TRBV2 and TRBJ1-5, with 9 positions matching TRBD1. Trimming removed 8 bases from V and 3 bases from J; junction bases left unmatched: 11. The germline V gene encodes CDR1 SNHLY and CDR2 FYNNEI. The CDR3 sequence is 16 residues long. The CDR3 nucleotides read TGTGCCAGCTCCCCACAGGGGGCCGTGGTCAATCAGCCCCAGCATTTT. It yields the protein CASSPQGAVVNQPQHF.

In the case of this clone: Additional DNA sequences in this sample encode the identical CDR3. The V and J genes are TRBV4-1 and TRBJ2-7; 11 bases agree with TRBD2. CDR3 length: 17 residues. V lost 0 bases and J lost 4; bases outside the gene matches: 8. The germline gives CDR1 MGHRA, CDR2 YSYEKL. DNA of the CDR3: TGCGCCAGCAGCCAAGATCCAACTAGCGGGAGATCTTACGAGCAGTACTTC. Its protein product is CASSQDPTSGRSYEQYF.

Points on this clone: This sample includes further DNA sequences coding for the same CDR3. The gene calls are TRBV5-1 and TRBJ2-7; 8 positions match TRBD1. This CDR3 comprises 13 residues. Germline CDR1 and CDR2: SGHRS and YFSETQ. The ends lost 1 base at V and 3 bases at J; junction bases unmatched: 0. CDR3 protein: CASSLTGGYEQYF. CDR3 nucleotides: TGCGCCAGCAGCTTGACAGGGGGCTACGAGCAGTACTTC.

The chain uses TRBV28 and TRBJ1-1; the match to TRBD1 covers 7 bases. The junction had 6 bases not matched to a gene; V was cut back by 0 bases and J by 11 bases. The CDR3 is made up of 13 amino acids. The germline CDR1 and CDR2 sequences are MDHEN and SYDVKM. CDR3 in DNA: TGTGCCAGCAGTTTATGGGGAACAGGGGAGGCTTTCTTT. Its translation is CASSLWGTGEAFF.

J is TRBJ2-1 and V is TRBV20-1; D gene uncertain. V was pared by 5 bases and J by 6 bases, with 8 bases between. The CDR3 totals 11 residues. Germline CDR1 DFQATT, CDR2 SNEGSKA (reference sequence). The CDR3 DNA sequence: TGCAGTGCTGGTACGGGCAATGAGCAGTTCTTC. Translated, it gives CSAGTGNEQFF.

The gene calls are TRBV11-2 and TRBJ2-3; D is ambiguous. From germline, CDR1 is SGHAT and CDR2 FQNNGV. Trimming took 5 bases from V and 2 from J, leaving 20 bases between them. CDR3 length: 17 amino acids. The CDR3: CASSLPPTPIITDTQYF. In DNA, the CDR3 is TGTGCCAGCAGCCTCCCGCCGACTCCTATTATCACAGATACGCAGTATTTT.

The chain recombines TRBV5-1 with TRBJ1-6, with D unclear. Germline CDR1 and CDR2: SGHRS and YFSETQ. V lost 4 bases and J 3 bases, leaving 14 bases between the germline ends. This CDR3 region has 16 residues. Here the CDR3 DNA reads TGCGCCAGCAGCCTGGAGGGTTTCGACTATAATTCACCCCTCCACTTT. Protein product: CASSLEGFDYNSPLHF.

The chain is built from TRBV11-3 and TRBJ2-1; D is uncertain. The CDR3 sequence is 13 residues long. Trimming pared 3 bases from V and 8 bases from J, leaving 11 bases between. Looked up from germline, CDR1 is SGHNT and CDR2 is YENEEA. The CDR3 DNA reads TGTGCCAGCAGCTTTCGGTCTGGGCATGAGCAGTTCTTC. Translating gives CASSFRSGHEQFF.